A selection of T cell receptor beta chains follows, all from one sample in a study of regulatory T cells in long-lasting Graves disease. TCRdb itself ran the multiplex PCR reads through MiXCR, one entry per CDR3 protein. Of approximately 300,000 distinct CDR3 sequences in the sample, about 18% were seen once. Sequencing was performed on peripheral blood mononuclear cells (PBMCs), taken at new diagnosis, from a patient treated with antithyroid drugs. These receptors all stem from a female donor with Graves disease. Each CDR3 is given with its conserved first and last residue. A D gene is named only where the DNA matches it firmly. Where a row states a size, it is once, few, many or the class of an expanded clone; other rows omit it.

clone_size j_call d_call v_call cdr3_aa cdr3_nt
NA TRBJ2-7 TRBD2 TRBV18 CASSPWTSVEEQYF TGTGCCAGCTCACCGTGGACTAGCGTGGAAGAGCAGTACTTC
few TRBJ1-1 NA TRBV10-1 CASSEAGSSATEAFF TGCGCCAGCAGTGAAGCGGGGTCTAGTGCCACTGAAGCTTTCTTT
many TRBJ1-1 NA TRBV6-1 CASRDWAATEAFF TGTGCCAGCAGAGACTGGGCCGCCACTGAAGCTTTCTTT
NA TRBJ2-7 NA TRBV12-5 CASGFELSGQQASYEQYF TGTGCTAGTGGTTTCGAACTTTCCGGACAGCAGGCCTCCTACGAGCAGTACTTC
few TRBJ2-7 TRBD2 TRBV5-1 CASTGTSGPYEQYF TGCGCCAGCACCGGGACTAGCGGTCCCTACGAGCAGTACTTC
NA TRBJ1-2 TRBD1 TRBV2 CASSESQGAGYGYTF TGTGCCAGCAGTGAATCCCAGGGGGCGGGCTATGGCTACACCTTC
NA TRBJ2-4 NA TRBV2 CASSVGPIAKNIQYF TGTGCCAGCAGTGTTGGGCCCATAGCCAAAAACATTCAGTACTTC
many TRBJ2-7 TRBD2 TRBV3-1 CASSPNFLSGSSYEQYF TGTGCCAGCAGCCCTAACTTCCTTAGCGGGAGCTCCTACGAGCAGTACTTC
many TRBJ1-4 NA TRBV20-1 CSAREGNANEKLFF TGCAGTGCTAGAGAGGGAAACGCTAATGAAAAACTGTTTTTT
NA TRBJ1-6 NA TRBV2 CASSERGGNSPLHF TGTGCCAGCAGTGAAAGAGGGGGGAATTCACCCCTCCACTTT
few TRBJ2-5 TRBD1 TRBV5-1 CASSTGGSLYVETQYF TGTGCCAGCAGCACAGGGGGTTCCTTATACGTTGAGACCCAGTACTTC
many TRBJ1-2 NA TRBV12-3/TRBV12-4 CASSFRGAGYGYTF TGTGCCAGCAGTTTCCGAGGGGCCGGCTATGGCTACACCTTC
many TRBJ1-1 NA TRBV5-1 CASSLAIGEGNTEAFF TGCGCCAGCAGCTTGGCTATCGGGGAAGGGAACACTGAAGCTTTCTTT
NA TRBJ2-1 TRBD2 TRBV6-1 CASSVFSSGDNEQFF TGTGCCAGCAGTGTTTTTTCTAGCGGGGACAATGAGCAGTTCTTC
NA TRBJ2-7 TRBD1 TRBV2 CASRDRGFYEQYF TGTGCCAGCAGGGACAGGGGCTTCTACGAGCAGTACTTC
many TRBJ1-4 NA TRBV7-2 CASTKTNEKLFF TGTGCCAGCACAAAGACTAATGAAAAACTGTTTTTT
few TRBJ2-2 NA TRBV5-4 CASSSTQGTTFLTNTGELFF TGTGCCAGCAGCTCCACCCAAGGGACAACCTTCCTTACTAACACCGGGGAGCTGTTTTTT
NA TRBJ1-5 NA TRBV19 CASKRGLRSNQPQHF TGTGCCAGCAAGCGGGGTCTGCGGAGCAATCAGCCCCAGCATTTT
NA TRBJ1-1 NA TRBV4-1 CASSQEKGLGTEAFF TGCGCCAGCAGCCAAGAAAAGGGACTGGGCACTGAAGCTTTCTTT
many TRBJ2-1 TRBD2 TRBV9 CASSQRTSGNNEQFF TGTGCCAGCAGCCAACGGACTAGCGGGAACAATGAGCAGTTCTTC
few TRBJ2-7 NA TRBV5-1 CASSLGQGVEQYF TGCGCCAGCAGCTTGGGACAAGGTGTCGAGCAGTACTTC
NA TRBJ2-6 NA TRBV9 CASSVSRRETGANVLTF TGTGCCAGCAGCGTATCTCGTCGGGAAACTGGGGCCAACGTCCTGACTTTC
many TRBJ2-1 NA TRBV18 CASSPSESSYNEQFF TGTGCCAGCTCACCCTCAGAGAGCTCCTACAATGAGCAGTTCTTC
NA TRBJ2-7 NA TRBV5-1 CASSLAATGSYEQYF TGCGCCAGCAGCTTGGCGGCGACAGGTAGCTACGAGCAGTACTTC
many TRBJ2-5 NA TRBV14 CASSTGIFVEETQYF TGTGCCAGCAGTACAGGGATATTCGTTGAGGAGACCCAGTACTTC
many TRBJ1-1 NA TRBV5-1 CASSRLAKKDTEAFF TGCGCCAGCAGCCGTCTGGCCAAGAAGGACACTGAAGCTTTCTTT
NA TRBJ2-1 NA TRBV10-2 CASNRDGGVYNEQFF TGCGCCAGCAACAGGGATGGAGGTGTCTACAATGAGCAGTTCTTC
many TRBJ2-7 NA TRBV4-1 CASSQDLGRLYEQYF TGCGCCAGCAGCCAAGATCTTGGCAGATTGTACGAGCAGTACTTC
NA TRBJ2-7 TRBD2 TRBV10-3 CAISESLSSGTYEQYF TGTGCCATCAGTGAGTCGCTGTCTAGCGGAACCTACGAGCAGTACTTC
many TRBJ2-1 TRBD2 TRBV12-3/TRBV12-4 CASSGTSGHSYNEQFF TGTGCCAGCAGTGGGACTAGCGGACACTCCTACAATGAGCAGTTCTTC
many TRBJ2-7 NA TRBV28 CASSLSLAYEQYF TGTGCCAGCAGTTTAAGCCTAGCCTACGAGCAGTACTTC
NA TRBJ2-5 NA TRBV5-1 CASSLSGGQETQYF TGCGCCAGCAGCTTGTCAGGGGGGCAAGAGACCCAGTACTTC
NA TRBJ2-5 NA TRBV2 CASSGARQETQYF TGTGCCAGCAGTGGAGCTAGGCAAGAGACCCAGTACTTC
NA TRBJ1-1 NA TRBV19 CASRVTGTGNTEAFF TGTGCCAGTAGGGTAACCGGGACCGGGAACACTGAAGCTTTCTTT
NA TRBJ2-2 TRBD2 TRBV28 CASSPIAGGGTGELFF TGTGCCAGCAGTCCGATAGCGGGAGGGGGCACCGGGGAGCTGTTTTTT
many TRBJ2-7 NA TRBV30 CACSEGSYEQYF TGTGCCTGTTCCGAGGGGAGCTACGAGCAGTACTTC
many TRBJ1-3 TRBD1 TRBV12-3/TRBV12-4 CASSSKGQENSGNTIYF TGTGCCAGCAGTTCGAAGGGACAGGAGAACTCTGGAAACACCATATATTTT
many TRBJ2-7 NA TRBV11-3 CASSSSTGESYEQYF TGTGCCAGCAGCTCCTCGACAGGCGAATCCTACGAGCAGTACTTC
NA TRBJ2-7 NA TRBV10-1 CASGPGGTSYEQYF TGCGCCAGCGGTCCCGGGGGAACCTCCTACGAGCAGTACTTC
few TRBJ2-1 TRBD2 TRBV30 CAWSSLGGSRSEQFF TGTGCCTGGAGTTCGCTGGGCGGGAGTCGCAGTGAGCAGTTCTTC
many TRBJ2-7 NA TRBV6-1 CASTWTDAYEQYF TGTGCCAGCACCTGGACGGATGCCTACGAGCAGTACTTC
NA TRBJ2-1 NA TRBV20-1 CSRRLSGDEQFF TGCAGTCGCAGACTCTCCGGGGATGAGCAGTTCTTC
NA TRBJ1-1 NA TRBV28 CASSLQGRETEAFF TGTGCCAGCTCTCTTCAGGGGCGAGAAACTGAAGCTTTCTTT
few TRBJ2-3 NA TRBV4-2 CASSQEPGYVGDTQYF TGTGCCAGCAGCCAAGAACCAGGGTACGTGGGAGATACGCAGTATTTT
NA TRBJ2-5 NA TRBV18 CASSPSVGSVTQYF TGTGCCAGCTCACCATCAGTCGGGAGCGTGACCCAGTACTTC
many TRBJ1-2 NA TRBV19 CASSIVARQPYGYTF TGTGCCAGTAGTATAGTAGCTCGACAGCCCTATGGCTACACCTTC
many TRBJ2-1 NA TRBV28 CASSLLAGSSYNEQFF TGTGCCAGCAGTTTACTGGCGGGAAGCTCCTACAATGAGCAGTTCTTC
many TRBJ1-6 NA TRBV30 CAWSAGSDSPLHF TGTGCCTGGAGTGCGGGTTCTGATTCACCCCTCCACTTT
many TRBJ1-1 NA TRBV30 CAWYQENTEAFF TGTGCCTGGTATCAGGAGAACACTGAAGCTTTCTTT
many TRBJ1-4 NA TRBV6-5 CASSYGVTIGKLFF TGTGCCAGCAGTTACGGGGTTACTATAGGAAAACTGTTTTTT
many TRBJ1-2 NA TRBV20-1 CSASDGGIDYGYTF TGCAGTGCTAGTGACGGGGGCATTGACTATGGCTACACCTTC
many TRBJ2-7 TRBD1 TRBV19 CASSIDRDRGNEQYF TGTGCCAGTAGCATAGACCGGGACAGGGGAAACGAGCAGTACTTC
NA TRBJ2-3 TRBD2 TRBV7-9 CASSLGAGGPPRATDTQYF TGTGCCAGCAGCTTAGGCGCGGGAGGGCCCCCCAGAGCCACAGATACGCAGTATTTT
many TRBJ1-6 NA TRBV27 CASSLSPSLSPLHF TGTGCCAGCAGTTTATCCCCCTCTCTCTCGCCCCTCCACTTT
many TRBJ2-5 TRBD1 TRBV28 CASREPRQGVGKGETQYF TGTGCCAGCAGGGAGCCACGACAGGGGGTAGGGAAAGGGGAGACCCAGTACTTC
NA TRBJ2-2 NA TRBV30 CAWHQISGELFF TGTGCCTGGCACCAAATCTCCGGGGAGCTGTTTTTT